The 22 T cell receptor beta chains given below trace back to one sample, sequenced in a study of cytomegalovirus exposure and HLA in healthy donors. The study ran its PCR with 60 Vbeta and 13 Jbeta primers. Here immunoSEQ multiplex PCR was the method, and the copy in TCRdb shows in-frame clones only, minus some. The table records about 130,000 clones, 65% to 80% of them present only once. The sample taken for sequencing was PBMCs. All receptors derive from a human donor in good health.

The chain carries TRBV27 and TRBJ1-4, with D possibly being TRBD1 (6 bases). Germline V gene data show CDR1 as MNHEY and CDR2 as SMNVEV (reference sequence). Trimming cost V 6 bases and J 5 bases, with 16 bases left between them. The CDR3 contains 15 residues. CDR3 in DNA: TGTGCCAGCAGAAGTTTAGGGGGACCAAATGAAAAACTGTTTTTT. Residues: CASRSLGGPNEKLFF.

The count of this clone is one. V gene TRBV6-6 combines with J gene TRBJ1-5; 8 nucleotides match TRBD1. The CDR3 length is 15 residues. V trimming: 2 bases; J trimming: 6 bases; junction bases outside the gene matches: 6. The germline CDR1 and CDR2 sequences are MNHNY and SVGAGI (reference sequence). The CDR3 loop is CASSYVRGPGQPQHF. CDR3 sequence (DNA): TGTGCCAGCAGTTACGTCAGGGGGCCGGGTCAGCCCCAGCATTTT.

This chain connects TRBV6-1 to TRBJ2-3, with D unclear. The CDR3 is made up of 12 amino acids. The V end lost 4 bases, the J end lost 4 bases, and 6 bases lay between the germline ends. CDR1 and CDR2 (germline): MNHNS, SASEGT. The chain's CDR3 is CASSVRSDTQYF. CDR3 sequence (DNA): TGTGCCAGCAGTGTCCGGTCAGATACGCAGTATTTT.

This clone turned up a few times. The V and J genes are TRBV19 and TRBJ2-1; a weak D match, TRBD1 (5 bases). There are 14 residues in the CDR3. Trimming shortened V by 2 bases and J by 1 base, and 6 bases separated the two germline ends. Germline V gene sequence: CDR1 LNHDA, CDR2 SQIVND (reference sequence). CDR3 loop: CASSIQGSYNEQFF. The DNA for the CDR3 is TGTGCCAGTAGTATACAGGGTTCCTACAATGAGCAGTTCTTC.

This chain uses TRBV9 with TRBJ2-2; 8 bases align to TRBD2. The length of the CDR3 is 16 residues. The germline V gene encodes CDR1 SGDLS and CDR2 YYNGEE. Trimming removed 1 base from V and 3 bases from J; junction bases left unmatched: 5. The CDR3 DNA sequence: TGTGCCAGCAGCGTAAGCGCTAGCGGGTACACCGGGGAGCTGTTTTTT. This encodes CASSVSASGYTGELFF.

Only one count was recorded for this clone. The chain has TRBV1 and TRBJ2-3; the table calls TRBD2, which could not be checked here. TRBV1 is a pseudogene segment. CDR3 length equals 19 residues. This chain's CDR3 is CTSSQVTGTSEKPTDTQYF. In nucleotides, the CDR3 is TGCACCAGCAGCCAAGTTACCGGGACTAGCGAGAAGCCAACAGATACGCAGTATTTT.

The table lists this clone with a count of one. The rearrangement links TRBV27 to TRBJ2-5; 9 bases line up with TRBD1. V lost 3 bases, J lost 8 bases, and 4 bases stayed unmatched. The CDR3 spans 13 residues. In germline, CDR1 is MNHEY, CDR2 SMNVEV (reference sequence). The CDR3 protein is CASSFGTGRTQYF. The CDR3 nucleotides are TGTGCCAGCAGTTTTGGGACAGGGAGAACCCAGTACTTC.

The chain has TRBV6-1 and TRBJ2-7; 7 bases are a match to TRBD1. CDR1 is MNHNS, CDR2 SASEGT, per germline. There are 15 residues in the CDR3. Unmatched junction bases numbered 8, after V lost 3 bases and J lost 3 bases. CDR3: CASSDSPGQIYEQYF. CDR3 sequence (DNA): TGTGCCAGCAGTGACTCACCGGGACAGATCTACGAGCAGTACTTC.

This chain connects TRBV7-9 to TRBJ2-5; possibly TRBD2 for D (5 bases). CDR1 and CDR2 (germline): SEHNR, FQNEAQ (reference sequence). Trimming removed 5 bases at V and 5 bases at J, with 12 bases between. The CDR3 sequence is 13 residues long. CDR3 nucleotide sequence: TGTGCCAGCAGCCCCGACTACTTGGAGACCCAGTACTTC. Translated, it gives CASSPDYLETQYF.

The rearrangement joins TRBV9 to TRBJ2-7, with TRBD2 matching 7 bases. V was pared by 4 bases and J by 0 bases, with 7 bases of the junction left unmatched. This CDR3 has 15 residues. CDR1 is SGDLS and CDR2 is YYNGEE in the germline V gene. The CDR3 spells CASSPSGGSSYEQYF. CDR3 DNA sequence: TGTGCCAGCAGCCCTTCGGGGGGAAGCTCCTACGAGCAGTACTTC.

CDR3 loop: CASSQASGMVNEQFF. Here the CDR3 DNA reads TGCGCCAGCAGCCAAGCTTCAGGGATGGTCAATGAGCAGTTCTTC. The V call is TRBV4-1, the J call TRBJ2-1, with a tentative D call TRBD1 (5 bases). Germline assignment: CDR1 MGHRA and CDR2 YSYEKL. This CDR3 comprises 15 residues. With 1 base removed from V and 6 bases from J, the gap between germline ends came to 13 bases.

To note about this clone: The same CDR3 is also encoded by other DNA sequences in this sample. This sequence joins TRBV6-1 and TRBJ2-6; 7 bases are shared with TRBD1. V dropped 3 bases and J dropped 0; count of bases not matched to a gene: 2. The CDR3 consists of 16 residues. Germline-derived CDR1 and CDR2 are MNHNS and SASEGT. Here the CDR3 reads CASSEGTASGANVLTF. The CDR3 DNA follows: TGTGCCAGCAGTGAGGGGACAGCCTCTGGGGCCAACGTCCTGACTTTC.

V gene TRBV5-4 combines with J gene TRBJ2-1, with D tentatively TRBD1 (5 bases). V lost 1 base, J lost 0 bases, and 8 bases lay in between. This CDR3 comprises 15 residues. CDR1 is SGHNT, CDR2 YYREEE, per germline (reference sequence). The CDR3 sequence is CASSLQDNSYNEQFF. In nucleotides, the CDR3 is TGTGCCAGCAGCTTGCAGGACAACTCCTACAATGAGCAGTTCTTC.

The rearrangement uses TRBV28 and TRBJ2-2, with TRBD1 matching over 9 bases. Losses at the gene ends were 7 bases for V and 4 bases for J; bases not matched to a gene: 4. Germline-derived CDR1 and CDR2 are MDHEN and SYDVKM. This CDR3 is 14 amino acids long. The DNA of the CDR3 is TGTGCCAGCACCCCGGGACAGGGCACCGGGGAGCTGTTTTTT. It yields the protein CASTPGQGTGELFF.

This clone was counted a few times. The rearrangement links TRBV19 to TRBJ2-2; no clear D gene. V lost 10 bases and J 1 base, leaving 22 bases between the germline ends. There are 17 residues in the CDR3. The V gene's germline CDR1 is LNHDA and CDR2 SQIVND (reference sequence). CDR3 loop: CATTHKSGTGNTGELFF. In nucleotides, the CDR3 is TGTGCCACTACCCATAAATCCGGTACCGGGAACACCGGGGAGCTGTTTTTT.

V gene TRBV2 combines with J gene TRBJ1-4; tentative D call: TRBD1 (5 bases). V shed 1 base and J shed 7 bases, with 10 bases lying between them. The CDR3 is 14 amino acids. CDR1 and CDR2 (germline): SNHLY, FYNNEI. CDR3 sequence: CASSEVRAGEKLFF. The CDR3 nucleotides read TGTGCCAGCAGTGAAGTCAGGGCTGGTGAAAAACTGTTTTTT. Filled out from reference TRBV2 and TRBJ1-4, the complete variable domain reads EPEVTQTPSHQVTQMGQEVILRCVPISNHLYFYWYRQILGQKVEFLVSFYNNEISEKSEIFDDQFSVERPDGSNFTLKIRSTKLEDSAMYFCASSEVRAGEKLFFGSGTQLSVL.

The chain links TRBV19 to TRBJ2-2, with TRBD2 identical over 11 bases. Germline-derived CDR1 and CDR2 are LNHDA and SQIVND (reference sequence). The CDR3 length is 16 residues. Trimming at V came to 3 bases and at J to 6 bases, leaving 6 bases not matched to a gene. The CDR3 nucleotides read TGTGCCAGTAGTATGGTCCCTAGCGGGAGGTCCGGGGAGCTGTTTTTT. It codes for CASSMVPSGRSGELFF. Full variable domain (remainder filled in from reference TRBV19 and TRBJ2-2): DGGITQSPKYLFRKEGQNVTLSCEQNLNHDAMYWYRQDPGQGLRLIYYSQIVNDFQKGDIAEGYSVSREKKESFPLTVTSAQKNPTAFYLCASSMVPSGRSGELFFGEGSRLTVL.

CDR3 coding DNA: TGTGCCAGCACTAGGAACAGGGGAGATCAGCCCCAGCATTTT. It yields the protein CASTRNRGDQPQHF. The rearrangement joins TRBV6-1 to TRBJ1-5, with TRBD1 matching 7 bases. Germline V gives CDR1 MNHNS, CDR2 SASEGT. The CDR3 covers 14 residues. The ends lost 7 bases at V and 5 bases at J; junction bases unmatched: 8.

V and J are TRBV27 and TRBJ2-7; 9 nucleotides match TRBD2. The V segment lost 4 bases and the J segment 5 bases; nucleotides outside the gene matches: 9. This CDR3 has 15 residues. Germline assignment: CDR1 MNHEY and CDR2 SMNVEV (reference sequence). The CDR3 region has the DNA TGTGCCAGCAGTTCAAGCGGGAGGACCCCCCACGAGCAGTACTTC. Protein: CASSSSGRTPHEQYF.

The CDR3 reads CASKTRREDTQYF. The CDR3 coding sequence is TGTGCCAGCAAAACCCGGCGGGAAGATACGCAGTATTTT. The chain has TRBV6-5 and TRBJ2-3; tentatively, D is TRBD2 (6 bases). The CDR3 consists of 13 residues. CDR1 is MNHEY, CDR2 SVGAGI, per germline. The V and J ends lost 7 bases and 5 bases respectively, with 13 bases between them.

The chain has TRBV10-3 and TRBJ2-7; 9 bases are a match to TRBD1. CDR1 ENHRY and CDR2 SYGVKD come from the germline V gene. The CDR3 is 15 residues long. Unmatched junction bases numbered 3, after V lost 0 bases and J lost 3 bases. CDR3 sequence: CAISESWDRDYEQYF. For the CDR3, the DNA is TGTGCCATCAGTGAGTCTTGGGACAGGGACTACGAGCAGTACTTC.

This clone was detected a few times. This chain joins TRBV7-8 and TRBJ2-1; 12 positions match TRBD2. Germline lookup yields CDR1 SGHVS and CDR2 FQNEAQ. Trimming took 5 bases from V and 8 from J; bases not matched to a gene: 10. This CDR3 is built from 16 residues. DNA of the CDR3: TGTGCCAGCAGCCCCCTAGCGGGAGGGTTTTACTATGAGCAGTTCTTC. It is translated as CASSPLAGGFYYEQFF.